The rows below give T cell receptor beta chains drawn from one sample of a study of T cell responses to AZD1222 COVID-19 vaccine. Clones were read by immunoSEQ multiplex PCR, and TCRdb kept only the in-frame ones, dropping some. The data contain 150,000 to 200,000 clones, around 90% of them singletons. The sample here was peripheral blood, taken 28 days after the second dose of the MenACWY control vaccine. The receptors shown here come from an adult who received the MenACWY meningococcal vaccine as a control. CDR3s include the opening cysteine and the closing phenylalanine or tryptophan. D genes are given only for firm matches. Only part of the rows carry a size: once, few, many, or a class if the clone is expanded.

TRBV30	TRBD1	14	once	TRBJ2-7	CAWSPGQGGHEQYF	TGTGCCTGGAGTCCGGGACAGGGAGGCCACGAGCAGTACTTC
TRBV30	NA	11	NA	TRBJ2-5	CACLNGFTQYF	TGTGCCTGCCTCAATGGGTTTACCCAGTACTTC
TRBV2	TRBD1	14	NA	TRBJ2-3	CASSGQGTGDTQYF	TGTGCCAGCAGTGGACAGGGGACCGGAGATACGCAGTATTTT
TRBV27	NA	15	NA	TRBJ1-2	CASSFNIDRFYGYTF	TGTGCCAGCAGTTTTAATATAGACAGGTTCTATGGCTACACCTTC
TRBV5-4	NA	15	NA	TRBJ1-1	CASSLGQHHDTEAFF	TGTGCCAGCAGCTTGGGCCAGCACCATGACACTGAAGCTTTCTTT
TRBV3-1/TRBV3-2	NA	14	NA	TRBJ1-1	CASTFDRVNTEAFF	TGTGCCAGCACCTTCGACAGAGTGAACACTGAAGCTTTCTTT
TRBV12-5	NA	14	NA	TRBJ2-3	CASGPSPGSDTQYF	TGTGCTAGTGGTCCTTCCCCAGGGTCAGATACGCAGTATTTT
TRBV20-1	NA	11	NA	TRBJ1-1	CSANRHTEAFF	TGCAGTGCCAACCGGCACACTGAAGCTTTCTTT
TRBV4-3	NA	16	NA	TRBJ2-5	CASSQDVGGTRETQYF	TGCGCCAGCAGCCAAGATGTCGGGGGCACCCGGGAGACCCAGTACTTC
TRBV27	NA	14	NA	TRBJ1-5	CASRSLEDNQPQHF	TGTGCCAGCAGGTCGCTAGAGGACAATCAGCCCCAGCATTTT
TRBV9	NA	13	NA	TRBJ1-6	CASSVVRDSPLHF	TGTGCCAGCAGCGTAGTGAGGGATTCACCCCTCCACTTT